This T cell receptor beta chain was recorded in a study of T cell repertoires in cytomegalovirus infection. There are 15 residues in the CDR3. Germline V CDR1 and CDR2: KGHSH, LQKENI. V was trimmed by 2 bases and J by 6 bases, leaving 14 bases between them. The table lists this clonotype with a few counts. The antigen is undetermined. Each CDR3 protein gets one entry after TCRdb re-called the reads with MiXCR. The data hold under 850,000 distinct CDR3 sequences, with 30% to 35% observed a single time. Sequencing was performed on cultured PBMCs, taken from culture after CMV antigen stimulation. The chain employs TRBV18 and TRBJ2-1; D is unclear. The clonotype comes from a human donor in good health (CMV status not recorded). Some clones in this sample may be carry-over from other donors' samples. CDR3 residues: CASSPKGATPNEQFF. For the CDR3, the DNA is TGTGCCAGCTCACCAAAAGGAGCAACACCCAATGAGCAGTTCTTC.